This T cell receptor beta chain was profiled in a study of beta chain features in type 1 diabetes. Only one heparinised blood draw was taken per donor, and its volume averaged approximately 100 mL. Sorted cells reached over 95% purity in every population. Isolated RNA was reverse transcribed in full, so expressed TCRB transcripts were sequenced. TCRdb keeps only in-frame clones here, not all; method: immunoSEQ multiplex PCR. Of about 280,000 clones listed, roughly 15% are singletons. Notes on the study in general: The question of HLA type influencing TCRB rearrangement was one that remained unresolved here. Type 1 diabetes patients showed a moderate but significant shortening of TCRB CDR3s in all four CD4+ subsets. Compared to healthy donors, patients appeared to have naive, central memory and Treg TCRB repertoires that were more alike.

Unmatched junction bases numbered 7, after V lost 8 bases and J lost 5 bases. This CDR3 spans 12 amino acids. Looked up from germline, CDR1 is GTSNPN and CDR2 is SVGIG (reference sequence). About this clone itself: Its antigen is not known.

Sequenced input: naive CD4+ T cells from blood. The rearrangement uses TRBV30 and TRBJ2-5; 8 bases match TRBD1. This sequence was found in a young man with type 1 diabetes. The CDR3 loop is CAEGRGQETQYF. In DNA, the CDR3 is TGTGCCGAGGGCAGGGGGCAGGAGACCCAGTACTTC.